What follows is one TCR beta chain and its context. Its antigen is not known. The CDR3 has 15 residues. Trimming cost V 3 bases and J 2 bases; bases outside gene matches: 5. Germline CDR1 SEHNR, CDR2 FQNEAQ (reference sequence). This sample is drawn from a study of shared clonotypes between healthy human individuals. Each cell subset's genomic DNA was divided evenly among several immunoSEQ plates. The data were produced by immunoSEQ multiplex PCR, yet TCRdb's version contains in-frame clones alone and is incomplete. The sample records about 600,000 clones, 95% to 98% being singletons. Naive CD8 populations comprised CD45RO-negative cells positively selected for CCR7, excluding terminally differentiated effector memory CD45RA+ cells. Whole-study results and caveats: Sampling covered blood only; tissue repertoires likely differ. Relative to clonotypes present in all four donors, those not shared had lower generation probabilities. The sharing of 4% to 5.5% of naive CD4 clonotypes was seen across a handful of donors.

The clonotype originates from a man in his thirties or forties in good health. The rearrangement joins TRBV7-9 to TRBJ2-7, with 9 bases that match TRBD1. Material: naive CD8+ T cells sorted from blood. The CDR3 coding sequence is TGTGCCAGCAGCTTTCCCGGGACAGGGCCCTACGAGCAGTACTTC. It yields the protein CASSFPGTGPYEQYF.